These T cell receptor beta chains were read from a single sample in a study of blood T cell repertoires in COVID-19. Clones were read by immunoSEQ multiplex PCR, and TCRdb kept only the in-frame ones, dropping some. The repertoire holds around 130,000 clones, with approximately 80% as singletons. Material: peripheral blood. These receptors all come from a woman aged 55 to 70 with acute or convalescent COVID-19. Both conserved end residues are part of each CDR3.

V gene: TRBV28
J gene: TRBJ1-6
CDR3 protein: CASKTGGAGSPLHF

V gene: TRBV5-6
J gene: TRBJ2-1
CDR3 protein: CASSLLGGYNEQFF

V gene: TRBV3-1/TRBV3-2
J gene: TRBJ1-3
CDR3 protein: CASRRQGTGNTIYF

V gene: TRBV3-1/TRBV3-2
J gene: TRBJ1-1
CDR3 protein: CASSQLSGTGLMEAFF

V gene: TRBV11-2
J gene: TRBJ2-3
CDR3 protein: CASSLDGGFSDTQYF

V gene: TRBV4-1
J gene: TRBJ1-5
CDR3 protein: CASSQEGSGVWQPQHF

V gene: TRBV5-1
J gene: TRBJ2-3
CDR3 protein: CASSLGRGLITDTQYF

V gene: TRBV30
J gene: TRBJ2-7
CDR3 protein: CAWETAYEQYF

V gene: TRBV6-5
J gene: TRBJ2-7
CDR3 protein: CASSYRGYEQYF

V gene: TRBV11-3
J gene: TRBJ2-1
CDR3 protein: CASSFRGGSNEQFF

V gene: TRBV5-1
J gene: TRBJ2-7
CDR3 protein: CASSRGTGGSYEQYF

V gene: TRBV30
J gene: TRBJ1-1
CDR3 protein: CAWSALMGAAEAFF

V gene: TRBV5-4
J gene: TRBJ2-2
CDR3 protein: CASSLRQGASGELFF

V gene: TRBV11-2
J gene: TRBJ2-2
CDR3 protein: CASSLMAGGNTGELFF

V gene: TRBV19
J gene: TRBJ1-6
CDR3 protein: CASSIEQGSPLHF

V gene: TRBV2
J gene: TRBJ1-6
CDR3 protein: CASRVRDSYNSPLHF

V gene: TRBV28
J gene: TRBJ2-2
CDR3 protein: CASRVSAGELFF

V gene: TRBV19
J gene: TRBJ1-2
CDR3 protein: CASSGAGTQLNYGYTF

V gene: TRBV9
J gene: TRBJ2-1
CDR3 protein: CASSVGGDNEQFF

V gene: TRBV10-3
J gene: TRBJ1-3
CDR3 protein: CAISDPGQGNTIYF

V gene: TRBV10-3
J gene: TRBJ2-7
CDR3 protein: CATVDRLAYEQYF

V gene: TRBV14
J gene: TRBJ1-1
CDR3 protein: CASARREGETFF

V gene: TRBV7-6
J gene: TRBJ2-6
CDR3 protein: CASSLGGQFSGANVLTF

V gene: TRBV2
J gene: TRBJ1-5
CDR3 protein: CASSAVNQPQHF